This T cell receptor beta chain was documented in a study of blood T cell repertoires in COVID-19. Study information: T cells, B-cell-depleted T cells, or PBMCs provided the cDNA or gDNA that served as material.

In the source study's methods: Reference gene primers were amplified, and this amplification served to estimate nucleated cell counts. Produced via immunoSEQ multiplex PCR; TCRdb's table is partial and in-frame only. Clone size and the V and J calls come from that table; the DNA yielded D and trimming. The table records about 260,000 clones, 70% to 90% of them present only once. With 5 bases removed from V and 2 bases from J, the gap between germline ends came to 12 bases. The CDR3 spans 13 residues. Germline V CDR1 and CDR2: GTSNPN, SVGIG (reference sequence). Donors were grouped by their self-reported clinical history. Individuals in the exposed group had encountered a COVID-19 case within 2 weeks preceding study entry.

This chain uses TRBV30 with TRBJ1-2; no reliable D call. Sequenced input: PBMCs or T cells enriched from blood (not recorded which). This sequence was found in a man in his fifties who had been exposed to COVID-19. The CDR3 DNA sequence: TGTGCCTGGGGAGACTTGTTAAACTATGGCTACACCTTC. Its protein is CAWGDLLNYGYTF. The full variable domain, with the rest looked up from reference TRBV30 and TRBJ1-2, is SQTIHQWPATLVQPVGSPLSLECTVEGTSNPNLYWYRQAAGRGLQLLFYSVGIGQISSEVPQNLSASRPQDRQFILSSKKLLLSDSGFYLCAWGDLLNYGYTFGSGTRLTVV.